The 20 T cell receptor beta chains presented below share a single source sample, sequenced in a study of CXCR3-negative and CXCR3-positive naive CD8 T cells. Study-wide results and caveats: Hydrophobicity was higher for TRB CDR3s found in CXCR3-positive naive cells than in CXCR3-negative naive cells.

Researchers prepared the TRB cDNA libraries using 5' RACE with UMI labels. TCRdb reanalyzed the 5' RACE reads and collapses them to one entry per CDR3 protein, without DNA. This repertoire includes about 90,000 distinct CDR3 sequences. These receptors are not linked to any known antigen. The sample consisted of naive CXCR3+ CD8+ T cells from blood. As to subset: CD45RO-CCR7+CD27+CD95- naive CD8+ T cells expressing CXCR3 (TNR3+). These receptors all stem from a human donor in good health. Some clones in this sample may be carry-over from other donors' samples.

This chain joins TRBV28 and TRBJ1-5; TCRdb reports TRBD1, a call that lacks DNA to check it against. CDR3 length: 15 residues. From germline, CDR1 is MDHEN and CDR2 SYDVKM. The CDR3 loop is CATKPGQGAYQPQHF.

This rearrangement joins TRBV6-5 to TRBJ2-7; TCRdb returns TRBD2, unconfirmable since there is no DNA. The CDR3 is made up of 13 amino acids. Germline V gene sequence: CDR1 MNHEY, CDR2 SVGAGI. The CDR3 protein is CASSLTSGYEQYF.

The chain's CDR3 is CASSFLSFTVTGELFF. V usage is TRBV7-6 and J usage is TRBJ2-2. This CDR3 comprises 16 residues. Looked up from germline, CDR1 is SGHVS and CDR2 is FNYEAQ.

The rearrangement uses TRBV14 and TRBJ2-7; as DNA is missing, the TRBD2 call by TCRdb cannot be tested. Germline V gene lookup returns CDR1 SGHDN and CDR2 FVKESK. The CDR3 has 15 amino acids. The CDR3 sequence is CASSPGLGSSYEQYF.

CDR3 region: CASSLGGSSTDTQYF. The genes are TRBV28 and TRBJ2-3; TCRdb reports TRBD1, a call that lacks DNA to check it against. The CDR3 has 15 amino acids. CDR1 and CDR2 (germline): MDHEN, SYDVKM.

The V call is TRBV28, the J call TRBJ2-7; absent DNA, TCRdb's TRBD1 call cannot be checked. The germline V gene encodes CDR1 MDHEN and CDR2 SYDVKM. The CDR3 runs 15 residues. CDR3 in amino acids: CASSPLRGGDYEQYF. The full variable domain, with the rest looked up from reference TRBV28 and TRBJ2-7, is DVKVTQSSRYLVKRTGEKVFLECVQDMDHENMFWYRQDPGLGLRLIYFSYDVKMKEKGDIPEGYSVSREKKERFSLILESASTNQTSMYLCASSPLRGGDYEQYFGPGTRLTVT.

The chain links TRBV5-1 to TRBJ1-1; TCRdb selects TRBD1, and the lack of DNA leaves this call unchecked. There are 15 residues in the CDR3. Looked up from germline, CDR1 is SGHRS and CDR2 is YFSETQ. The CDR3 reads CASSPETGGNTEAFF. Full variable domain (outside the CDR3, taken from reference TRBV5-1 and TRBJ1-1): KAGVTQTPRYLIKTRGQQVTLSCSPISGHRSVSWYQQTPGQGLQFLFEYFSETQRNKGNFPGRFSGRQFSNSRSEMNVSTLELGDSALYLCASSPETGGNTEAFFGQGTRLTVV.

The chain joins TRBV28 to TRBJ2-2; checking the TCRdb D call of TRBD2 is not possible without DNA. The germline CDR1 and CDR2 sequences are MDHEN and SYDVKM. This CDR3 spans 20 amino acids. CDR3 residues: CASSFLIGLAGVTPAGELFF.

This chain links TRBV5-1 with TRBJ2-2. The CDR3 spans 13 residues. Germline V CDR1 and CDR2: SGHRS, YFSETQ. This CDR3 reads CASLTANTGELFF.

The rearrangement uses TRBV28 and TRBJ2-6; TCRdb calls TRBD1, which cannot be checked without DNA. CDR1 is MDHEN and CDR2 is SYDVKM in the germline V gene. The CDR3 runs to 16 residues. CDR3: CASSPPWGGGANVLTF.

The CDR3 loop reads CASSLVGGLEGTDTQYF. The rearrangement uses TRBV7-6 and TRBJ2-3; checking the TCRdb D call of TRBD2 is not possible without DNA. The CDR3 spans 17 residues. Germline V gene sequence: CDR1 SGHVS, CDR2 FNYEAQ.

The chain has TRBV4-3 and TRBJ2-1. Germline V gene sequence: CDR1 LGHNA, CDR2 YSLEER. The CDR3 spans 18 residues. CDR3 in amino acids: CASSQDMVLRDSLYEQFF.

The chain combines TRBV28 with TRBJ1-4; lacking DNA, the TRBD1 call made by TCRdb goes unchecked. The CDR3 is 19 residues long. Looked up from germline, CDR1 is MDHEN and CDR2 is SYDVKM. CDR3 in amino acids: CASSPAVWGREATNEKLFF. Full variable domain (remainder filled in from reference TRBV28 and TRBJ1-4): DVKVTQSSRYLVKRTGEKVFLECVQDMDHENMFWYRQDPGLGLRLIYFSYDVKMKEKGDIPEGYSVSREKKERFSLILESASTNQTSMYLCASSPAVWGREATNEKLFFGSGTQLSVL.

The rearrangement joins TRBV10-3 to TRBJ2-2. The CDR3 length is 15 residues. Germline-derived CDR1 and CDR2 are ENHRY and SYGVKD. CDR3 loop: CAISESKSSTGELFF.

The chain carries TRBV5-6 and TRBJ2-3. Per the germline V gene, CDR1 is SGHDT and CDR2 is YYEEEE. The CDR3 consists of 16 residues. CDR3 protein: CASSFESRGVLDTQYF.

The chain joins TRBV28 to TRBJ2-1; TCRdb selects TRBD1, and the lack of DNA leaves this call unchecked. Per germline, CDR1 MDHEN and CDR2 SYDVKM. This CDR3 region has 17 residues. The CDR3 region is CASSFTAGGGWSDEQFF. The full variable domain, completed using reference TRBV28 and TRBJ2-1, is DVKVTQSSRYLVKRTGEKVFLECVQDMDHENMFWYRQDPGLGLRLIYFSYDVKMKEKGDIPEGYSVSREKKERFSLILESASTNQTSMYLCASSFTAGGGWSDEQFFGPGTRLTVL.

This chain links TRBV4-2 with TRBJ2-1. The CDR3 spans 16 residues. The V gene's germline CDR1 is LGHNA and CDR2 YNFKEQ. The CDR3 is CASSLPKDEVGNERFF.

The chain's CDR3 is CSAPPGSSNTEAFF. This sequence joins TRBV20-1 and TRBJ1-1; TCRdb's D gene call, TRBD1, goes unchecked for lack of DNA. Germline assignment: CDR1 DFQATT and CDR2 SNEGSKA (reference sequence). There are 14 residues in the CDR3.

The chain recombines TRBV14 with TRBJ2-5; TCRdb indicates TRBD2, and absent DNA this call remains unverified. CDR1 is SGHDN and CDR2 is FVKESK in the germline V gene. This CDR3 has 19 amino acids. This CDR3 is CASSLAPGLAGGRQETQYF.

The chain recombines TRBV29-1 with TRBJ2-1; TCRdb designates TRBD1, a call that cannot be tested without DNA. Germline values: CDR1 SQVTM, CDR2 ANQGSEA. This CDR3 has 14 residues. This chain's CDR3 is CSSGGASSYNEQFF.